This T cell receptor (beta chain) is from a study of CD8 T cells in ankylosing spondylitis. This clonotype occurred many times. Each CDR3 protein is one row after TCRdb ran MiXCR on the 5' RACE reads. The sample has some 130,000 distinct CDR3 sequences, 7% to 8% seen once; the top ten hold around an eighth. Germline-derived CDR1 and CDR2 are DFQATT and SNEGSKA (reference sequence). V was shortened by 2 bases and J by 4 bases, with 14 bases between the two germline ends. CDR3 length: 15 residues. The gene calls are TRBV20-1 and TRBJ1-4; D unclear. The source is a female donor with ankylosing spondylitis or in good health (not recorded which). The sequencing input was blood, either unsorted or a sorted T cell fraction (not recorded which). The CDR3 coding sequence is TGCAGTGCTAGACCTATCTCGGGATATAATGAAAAACTGTTTTTT. This gives the protein CSARPISGYNEKLFF.